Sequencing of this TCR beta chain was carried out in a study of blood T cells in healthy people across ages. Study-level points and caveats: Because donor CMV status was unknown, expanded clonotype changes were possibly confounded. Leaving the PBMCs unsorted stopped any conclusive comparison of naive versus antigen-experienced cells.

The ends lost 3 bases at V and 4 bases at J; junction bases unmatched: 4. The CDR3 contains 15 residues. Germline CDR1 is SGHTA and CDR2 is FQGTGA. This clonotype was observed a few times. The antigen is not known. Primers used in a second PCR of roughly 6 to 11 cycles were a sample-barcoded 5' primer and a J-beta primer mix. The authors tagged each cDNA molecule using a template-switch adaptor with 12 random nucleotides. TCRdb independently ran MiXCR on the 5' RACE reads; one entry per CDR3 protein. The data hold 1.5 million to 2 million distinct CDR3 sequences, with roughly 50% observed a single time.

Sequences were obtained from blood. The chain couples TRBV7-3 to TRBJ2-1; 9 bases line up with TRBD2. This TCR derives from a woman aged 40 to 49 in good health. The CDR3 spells CASSFKRGAYNEQFF. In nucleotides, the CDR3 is TGTGCCAGCAGCTTCAAGCGGGGGGCTTACAATGAGCAGTTCTTC.